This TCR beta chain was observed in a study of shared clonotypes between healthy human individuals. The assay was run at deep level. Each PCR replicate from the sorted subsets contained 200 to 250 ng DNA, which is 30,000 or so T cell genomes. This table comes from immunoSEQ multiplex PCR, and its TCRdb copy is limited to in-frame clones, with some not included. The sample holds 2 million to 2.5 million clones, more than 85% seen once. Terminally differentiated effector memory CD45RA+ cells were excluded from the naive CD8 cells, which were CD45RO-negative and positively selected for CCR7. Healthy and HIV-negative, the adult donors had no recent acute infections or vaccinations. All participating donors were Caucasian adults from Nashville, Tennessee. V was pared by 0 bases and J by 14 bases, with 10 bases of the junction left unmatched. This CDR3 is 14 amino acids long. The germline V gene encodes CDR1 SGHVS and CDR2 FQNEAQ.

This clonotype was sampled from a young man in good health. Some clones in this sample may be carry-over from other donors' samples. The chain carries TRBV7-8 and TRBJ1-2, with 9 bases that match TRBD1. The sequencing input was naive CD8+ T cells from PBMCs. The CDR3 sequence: CASSLAPGTGLTTF. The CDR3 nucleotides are TGTGCCAGCAGCTTAGCGCCAGGGACAGGGCTTACAACCTTC.